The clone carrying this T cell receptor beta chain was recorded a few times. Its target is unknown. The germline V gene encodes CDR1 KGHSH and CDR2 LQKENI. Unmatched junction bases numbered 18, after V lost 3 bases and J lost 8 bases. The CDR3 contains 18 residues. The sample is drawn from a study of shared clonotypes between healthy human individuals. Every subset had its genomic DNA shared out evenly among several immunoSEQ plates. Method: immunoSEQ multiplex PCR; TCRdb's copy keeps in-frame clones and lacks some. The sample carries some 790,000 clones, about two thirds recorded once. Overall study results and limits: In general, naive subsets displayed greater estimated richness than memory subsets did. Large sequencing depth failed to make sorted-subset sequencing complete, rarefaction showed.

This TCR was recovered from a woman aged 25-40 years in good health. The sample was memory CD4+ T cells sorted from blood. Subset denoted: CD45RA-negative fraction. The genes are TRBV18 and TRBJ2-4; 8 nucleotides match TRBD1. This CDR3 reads CASSPFFRVAQGADIQYF. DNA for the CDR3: TGTGCCAGCTCACCTTTTTTCCGGGTTGCGCAGGGGGCGGACATTCAGTACTTC.